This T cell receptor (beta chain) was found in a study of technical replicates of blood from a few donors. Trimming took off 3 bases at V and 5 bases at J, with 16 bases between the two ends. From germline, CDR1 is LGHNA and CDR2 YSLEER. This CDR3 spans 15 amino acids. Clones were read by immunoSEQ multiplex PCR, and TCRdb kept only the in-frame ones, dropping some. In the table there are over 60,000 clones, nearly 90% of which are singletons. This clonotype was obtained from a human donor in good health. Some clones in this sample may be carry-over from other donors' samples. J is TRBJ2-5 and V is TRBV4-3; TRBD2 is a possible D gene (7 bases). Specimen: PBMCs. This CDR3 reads CASSQAWGGRETQYF. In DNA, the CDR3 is TGCGCCAGCAGCCAGGCTTGGGGGGGCCGGGAGACCCAGTACTTC.